These 18 T cell receptor beta chains were all obtained from the same sample, sequenced in a study of shared clonotypes between healthy human individuals. Data came from immunoSEQ multiplex PCR; TCRdb stores just in-frame clones and leaves some out. The sample yields about 730,000 clones, 72% seen once. The sequencing sample was made of memory CD4+ T cells sorted from blood. Subset specified: CD45RA-negative fraction. These receptors were taken from a woman in her twenties or thirties in good health.

In nucleotides, the CDR3 is TGCGCCAGCAGCCAACAACAGGAGGGAGAGACCCAGTACTTC. This sequence encodes CASSQQQEGETQYF. V gene TRBV4-1 combines with J gene TRBJ2-5; D may be TRBD2 (6 bases). V dropped 2 bases and J dropped 4 bases, with 11 bases sitting between them. CDR1 is MGHRA, CDR2 YSYEKL, per germline. The CDR3 is 14 residues long.

V is TRBV5-6 and J is TRBJ1-1, with D unresolved. V was pared by 6 bases and J by 1 base, with 10 bases between. CDR1 is SGHDT, CDR2 YYEEEE, per germline. The CDR3 loop spans 13 amino acids. This CDR3 reads CASTRSSNTEAFF. For the CDR3, the DNA is TGTGCCAGCACCAGATCGTCGAACACTGAAGCTTTCTTT.

This chain connects TRBV25-1 to TRBJ2-1, with 7 bases matching TRBD1. Germline values: CDR1 MGHDK, CDR2 SYGVNS. The ends lost 4 bases at V and 0 bases at J; junction bases unmatched: 6. The CDR3 runs 16 residues. CDR3 residues: CASSVQGTDSYNEQFF. The DNA for the CDR3 is TGTGCCAGCAGTGTACAGGGGACCGACTCCTACAATGAGCAGTTCTTC.

This clone was seen a handful of times. The chain joins TRBV7-8 to TRBJ2-2, with 10 nucleotides matching TRBD2. Germline V CDR1 and CDR2: SGHVS, FQNEAQ. The V and J ends lost 1 base and 5 bases, in that order; junction bases with no gene match: 10. CDR3 length: 18 residues. The CDR3 reads CASSLVSLAGVITGELFF. For the CDR3, the DNA is TGTGCCAGCAGCTTAGTATCCCTAGCGGGAGTAATAACCGGGGAGCTGTTTTTT.

The rearrangement joins TRBV28 to TRBJ2-7; D possibly corresponds to TRBD1 (6 bases). This CDR3 is built from 11 residues. Per germline, CDR1 MDHEN and CDR2 SYDVKM. V was clipped by 7 bases and J by 4 bases, with 8 bases between them. CDR3 residues: CASMGAYEQYF. The CDR3 DNA follows: TGTGCCAGCATGGGGGCATACGAGCAGTACTTC.

The chain is built from TRBV7-2 and TRBJ2-7; D gene ambiguous. The germline V and J ends were trimmed by 3 bases and 3 bases, with 12 bases remaining between them. Looked up from germline, CDR1 is SGHTA and CDR2 is FQGNSA. This CDR3 is built from 14 residues. The CDR3, as DNA: TGTGCCAGCAGCTTTGGCCTCTACCTCTACGAGCAGTACTTC. Residues: CASSFGLYLYEQYF. Together with reference TRBV7-2 and TRBJ2-7, the CDR3 gives the full variable domain: GAGVSQSPSNKVTEKGKDVELRCDPISGHTALYWYRQSLGQGLEFLIYFQGNSAPDKSGLPSDRFSAERTGGSVSTLTIQRTQQEDSAVYLCASSFGLYLYEQYFGPGTRLTVT.

The chain carries TRBV27 and TRBJ2-2, with D possibly being TRBD2 (5 bases). Trimming pared 2 bases from V and 4 bases from J, leaving 8 bases between. This CDR3 has 14 amino acids. Germline V gives CDR1 MNHEY, CDR2 SMNVEV (reference sequence). The CDR3 protein is CASSLMRATGELFF. CDR3 in DNA: TGTGCCAGCAGTTTAATGAGGGCCACCGGGGAGCTGTTTTTT.

A note on this clone: Other nucleotide sequences in the sample specify the same CDR3. The chain uses TRBV30 and TRBJ2-7; possibly TRBD1 or TRBD2 for D (6 bases each). The CDR3 extends over 18 amino acids. Trimming pared 0 bases from V and 1 base from J, leaving 22 bases between. Germline assignment: CDR1 GTSNPN and CDR2 SVGIG (reference sequence). CDR3 bases: TGTGCCTGGAGTGTACCTGGGAGGAACCCTCAGGGGTCCTACGAGCAGTACTTC. Its protein is CAWSVPGRNPQGSYEQYF.

The chain links TRBV5-4 to TRBJ2-5, with 7 nucleotides matching TRBD1. In germline, CDR1 is SGHNT, CDR2 YYREEE (reference sequence). The CDR3 extends over 15 amino acids. The J segment lost 2 bases and the V segment lost 4 bases, leaving 8 bases of the junction unmatched. CDR3 DNA sequence: TGTGCCAGCAGCCGCTCCGGACAGGAACAAGAGACCCAGTACTTC. It specifies CASSRSGQEQETQYF.

The V call is TRBV28, the J call TRBJ2-1; 10 bases agree with TRBD1. The germline gives CDR1 MDHEN, CDR2 SYDVKM. V shed 4 bases and J 9 bases; nucleotides not matched to a gene: 9. The CDR3 has 15 amino acids. Here the CDR3 reads CASSSPRDRGSEQFF. The CDR3 nucleotides read TGTGCCAGCAGTTCCCCGAGGGACAGGGGATCTGAGCAGTTCTTC.

This clone appeared many times. This rearrangement joins TRBV5-4 to TRBJ2-2; D gene unclear. The CDR3 length is 14 residues. V lost 0 bases and J lost 7, with 10 bases in between. Germline V lookup: CDR1 SGHNT, CDR2 YYREEE (reference sequence). In DNA, the CDR3 is TGTGCCAGCAGCTTGGATCCTGCCGGCGGGGAGCTGTTTTTT. Encoded protein: CASSLDPAGGELFF.

The chain combines TRBV7-3 with TRBJ2-7; D is perhaps TRBD1 (5 bases). The germline CDR1 and CDR2 sequences are SGHTA and FQGTGA. The CDR3 is made up of 15 amino acids. V was shortened by 3 bases and J by 2 bases, with 14 bases between the two germline ends. In nucleotides, the CDR3 is TGTGCCAGCAGCTTTGGGCCAGGGCCAACCTACGAGCAGTACTTC. Amino acid sequence: CASSFGPGPTYEQYF.

This clone was counted ten times or more. The genes are TRBV28 and TRBJ2-2; the match to TRBD1 covers 9 bases. After removal of 8 bases from V and 8 bases from J, the junction contained 9 bases not matched to a gene. CDR1 is MDHEN and CDR2 is SYDVKM in the germline V gene. The CDR3 extends over 14 amino acids. CDR3 nucleotides: TGTGCCAGCGGCAACAGGGGGCGCTTAGGGGAGCTGTTTTTT. Residues: CASGNRGRLGELFF.

This chain links TRBV5-6 with TRBJ2-3, with a weak D call TRBD2 (6 bases). The CDR3 length is 16 residues. V was shortened by 2 bases and J by 4 bases, with 17 bases between the two germline ends. Germline assignment: CDR1 SGHDT and CDR2 YYEEEE. In nucleotides, the CDR3 is TGTGCCAGCAGCTTAATGGGAGCGGGTAGTGCAGATACGCAGTATTTT. Its protein product is CASSLMGAGSADTQYF.

This clone was seen a single time. V and J are TRBV6-1 and TRBJ1-5; D call uncertain. CDR3 length: 15 residues. The germline V gene encodes CDR1 MNHNS and CDR2 SASEGT. V lost 4 bases, J lost 2 bases, and 12 bases lay in between. CDR3 amino acids: CASSGRSSRNQPQHF. The CDR3 bases are TGTGCCAGCAGTGGCCGGAGCTCCCGCAATCAGCCCCAGCATTTT.

Here the CDR3 DNA reads TGTGCCAGCAGTGAATATCCAGGGGGGGGCGAAAAACTGTTTTTT. The encoded protein is CASSEYPGGGEKLFF. This sequence joins TRBV25-1 and TRBJ1-4, with 7 nucleotides matching TRBD1. Germline V gene sequence: CDR1 MGHDK, CDR2 SYGVNS. The CDR3 extends over 15 amino acids. The V segment lost 0 bases and the J segment 8 bases; nucleotides outside the gene matches: 6.

This clone showed up just a few times. The V and J genes are TRBV6-5 and TRBJ2-1, with a weak D call TRBD2 (6 bases). Looked up from germline, CDR1 is MNHEY and CDR2 is SVGAGI. Deletions cut 7 bases from V and 7 bases from J, with 17 bases between. The CDR3 consists of 14 residues. The CDR3 DNA follows: TGTGCCAGCACCGCACGGGACTCCGTGAATGAGCAGTTCTTC. It yields the protein CASTARDSVNEQFF.

This clone was counted only a few times. The chain uses TRBV5-1 and TRBJ2-3; D unclear. V gave up 1 base and J gave up 3 bases, with 9 bases separating them. The CDR3 is 14 residues long. CDR1 is SGHRS, CDR2 YFSETQ, per germline. The chain's CDR3 is CASSLLLGTDTQYF. The CDR3 DNA is TGCGCCAGCAGCTTGCTGTTGGGAACAGATACGCAGTATTTT.